Below are 14 T cell receptor beta chains sequenced from a single sample in a study of PD-1 blockade in classical Hodgkin lymphoma. The repertoire was sequenced with immunoSEQ multiplex PCR; TCRdb's copy has only in-frame clones and lacks some. The sample has tens of thousands of clones; around 80% are singletons. Time point noted: cycle 4 day 1 (C4D1), after 6 weeks of nivolumab. Each and every patient relapsed after autologous stem cell transplantation, and patients got differing brentuximab vedotin exposure. The source material was peripheral blood mononuclear cells (PBMCs), sampled before the fourth cycle of nivolumab. The source of these receptors is a human donor with classical Hodgkin lymphoma.

CDR3 in DNA: TGTGCCAGCAGTTACTTGGCTAGCGGGGGCTACGAGCAGTACTTC. Translated: CASSYLASGGYEQYF. The chain joins TRBV6-6 to TRBJ2-7; 10 bases match TRBD2. Trimming took 1 base from V and 3 from J; bases not matched to a gene: 3. This CDR3 comprises 15 residues. Germline assignment: CDR1 MNHNY and CDR2 SVGAGI (reference sequence).

The genes are TRBV19 and TRBJ1-5; 7 bases are a match to TRBD1. The CDR3 is 14 residues long. CDR1 and CDR2 (germline): LNHDA, SQIVND (reference sequence). V shed 1 base and J 6 bases; nucleotides not matched to a gene: 3. The CDR3 DNA is TGTGCCAGTAGTATAGCGTCAGGGGGTCAGCCCCAGCATTTT. Residues: CASSIASGGQPQHF. The full variable domain, completed using reference TRBV19 and TRBJ1-5, is DGGITQSPKYLFRKEGQNVTLSCEQNLNHDAMYWYRQDPGQGLRLIYYSQIVNDFQKGDIAEGYSVSREKKESFPLTVTSAQKNPTAFYLCASSIASGGQPQHFGDGTRLSIL.

The V call is TRBV11-1, the J call TRBJ2-2; TRBD1 matches 7 bases. The V and J ends lost 5 bases and 5 bases, in that order; junction bases with no gene match: 8. The CDR3 length is 15 residues. The germline gives CDR1 SGHAT, CDR2 FQDESV (reference sequence). CDR3 sequence reads: CASSHRQGETGELFF. The CDR3 DNA reads TGTGCCAGCAGCCATCGACAGGGAGAAACCGGGGAGCTGTTTTTT.

This clone was observed once. The chain employs TRBV19 and TRBJ1-1; D is possibly TRBD1 (5 bases). The CDR3 is 15 amino acids. Germline V CDR1 and CDR2: LNHDA, SQIVND (reference sequence). V was clipped by 4 bases and J by 0 bases, with 12 bases between them. CDR3 DNA sequence: TGTGCCAGTAGTAGGGACGGGGACTTGAACACTGAAGCTTTCTTT. It yields the protein CASSRDGDLNTEAFF.

The genes are TRBV10-3 and TRBJ1-2; D is uncertain. Germline lookup yields CDR1 ENHRY and CDR2 SYGVKD. The CDR3 runs to 11 residues. Deletions cut 5 bases from V and 8 bases from J, with 9 bases between. CDR3 sequence (DNA): TGTGCCATCAGTCCCTCGAACGGCTACACCTTC. It translates to CAISPSNGYTF.

This chain uses TRBV5-4 with TRBJ1-1; D perhaps matches TRBD1 (6 bases). The V gene lost 5 bases and the J gene lost 5 bases, with 13 bases spanning the gap. Per the germline V gene, CDR1 is SGHNT and CDR2 is YYREEE (reference sequence). This CDR3 is 13 amino acids long. Written as DNA, the CDR3 is TGTGCCAGCAGTCCAATTCAGGGGACTGAAGCTTTCTTT. Amino acid sequence: CASSPIQGTEAFF.

In its sample, this clone was seen once. The CDR3 loop is CASSFWGDGELFF. DNA of the CDR3: TGTGCCAGCAGCTTTTGGGGTGACGGGGAGCTGTTTTTT. The gene calls are TRBV11-3 and TRBJ2-2; D gene ambiguous. The germline V gene encodes CDR1 SGHNT and CDR2 YENEEA. V was shortened by 3 bases and J by 7 bases, with 9 bases between the two germline ends. The CDR3 is 13 amino acids.

The chain is built from TRBV7-9 and TRBJ1-2; D is unclear. V lost 2 bases and J lost 4, with 11 bases in between. Germline assignment: CDR1 SEHNR and CDR2 FQNEAQ (reference sequence). This CDR3 comprises 14 residues. This chain's CDR3 is CASSLHLGPYGYTF. The CDR3 DNA follows: TGTGCCAGCAGCTTACATCTAGGCCCCTATGGCTACACCTTC.

In its sample, this clone was seen a few times. V and J are TRBV6-5 and TRBJ2-6; D unresolved. Looked up from germline, CDR1 is MNHEY and CDR2 is SVGAGI. This CDR3 spans 15 amino acids. Deletions cut 6 bases from V and 0 bases from J, with 9 bases between. CDR3 loop: CASSLIISGANVLTF. The CDR3 nucleotides are TGTGCCAGCAGCCTTATTATCTCTGGGGCCAACGTCCTGACTTTC.

V is TRBV7-3 and J is TRBJ2-6; D is undetermined. V was clipped by 1 base and J by 2 bases, with 6 bases between them. The germline V gene encodes CDR1 SGHTA and CDR2 FQGTGA. The CDR3 consists of 15 residues. The CDR3 DNA sequence: TGTGCCAGCAGCTTAAACACAGCTGGGGCCAACGTCCTGACTTTC. As protein: CASSLNTAGANVLTF.

The chain couples TRBV19 to TRBJ2-1; 7 bases fit TRBD1. J lost 2 bases, V lost 4 bases, and 8 bases had no gene match. The V gene's germline CDR1 is LNHDA and CDR2 SQIVND (reference sequence). The CDR3 is 16 residues long. The CDR3, as DNA: TGTGCCAGTAGTAGCCCTAAGGGGGCCCCCTACAATGAGCAGTTCTTC. As protein: CASSSPKGAPYNEQFF. The full variable domain, with the rest looked up from reference TRBV19 and TRBJ2-1, is DGGITQSPKYLFRKEGQNVTLSCEQNLNHDAMYWYRQDPGQGLRLIYYSQIVNDFQKGDIAEGYSVSREKKESFPLTVTSAQKNPTAFYLCASSSPKGAPYNEQFFGPGTRLTVL.

This rearrangement joins TRBV11-2 to TRBJ2-7, with 8 positions matching TRBD2. This CDR3 spans 19 amino acids. In germline, CDR1 is SGHAT, CDR2 FQNNGV. Unmatched junction bases numbered 21, after V lost 1 base and J lost 7 bases. The CDR3 DNA follows: TGTGCCAGCAGCTTAGGGCGGGCGGGGAGCGGGGGCCCTCTCTCGGAGCAGTACTTC. The encoded protein is CASSLGRAGSGGPLSEQYF.

The sample holds one count of this clone. The rearrangement joins TRBV20-1 to TRBJ2-7; maybe TRBD1 (6 bases). CDR3 length equals 11 residues. CDR1 is DFQATT and CDR2 is SNEGSKA in the germline V gene (reference sequence). The V and J ends lost 7 bases and 3 bases respectively, with 10 bases between them. The CDR3 DNA reads as TGCAGTGGGGGCAGGGGCTACGAGCAGTACTTC. This gives the protein CSGGRGYEQYF.

V and J are TRBV10-3 and TRBJ1-1, with D perhaps matching TRBD1 (6 bases). The V end lost 0 bases, the J end lost 10 bases, and 15 bases lay between the germline ends. CDR1 and CDR2 (germline): ENHRY, SYGVKD. The CDR3 consists of 14 residues. Here the CDR3 reads CAISESSGGRLAFF. CDR3 coding DNA: TGTGCCATCAGTGAGTCAAGTGGGGGCAGGTTAGCTTTCTTT.